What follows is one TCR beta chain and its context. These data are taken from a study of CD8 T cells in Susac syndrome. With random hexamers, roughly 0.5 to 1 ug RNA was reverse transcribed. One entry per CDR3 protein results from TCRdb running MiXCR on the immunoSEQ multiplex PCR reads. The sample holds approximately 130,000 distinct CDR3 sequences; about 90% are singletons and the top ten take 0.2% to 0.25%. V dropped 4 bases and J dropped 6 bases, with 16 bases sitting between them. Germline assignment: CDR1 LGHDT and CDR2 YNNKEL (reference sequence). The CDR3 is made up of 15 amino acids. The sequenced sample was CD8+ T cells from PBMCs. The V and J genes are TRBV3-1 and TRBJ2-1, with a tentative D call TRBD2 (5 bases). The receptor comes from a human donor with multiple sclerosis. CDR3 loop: CASSPFGSGRNEQFF. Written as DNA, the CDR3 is TGTGCCAGCAGCCCTTTCGGAAGCGGCCGCAATGAGCAGTTCTTC.